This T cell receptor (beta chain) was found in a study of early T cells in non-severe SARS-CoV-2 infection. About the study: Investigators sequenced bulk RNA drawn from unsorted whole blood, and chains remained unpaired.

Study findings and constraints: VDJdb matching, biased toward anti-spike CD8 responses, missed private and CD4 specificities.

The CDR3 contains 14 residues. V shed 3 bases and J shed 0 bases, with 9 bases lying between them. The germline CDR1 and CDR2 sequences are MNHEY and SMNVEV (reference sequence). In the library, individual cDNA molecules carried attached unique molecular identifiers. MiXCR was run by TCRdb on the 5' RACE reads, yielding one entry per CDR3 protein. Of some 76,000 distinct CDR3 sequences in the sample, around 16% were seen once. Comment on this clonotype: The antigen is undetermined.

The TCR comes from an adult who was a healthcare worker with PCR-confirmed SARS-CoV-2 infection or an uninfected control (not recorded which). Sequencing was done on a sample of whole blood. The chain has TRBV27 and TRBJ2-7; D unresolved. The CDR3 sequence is CASSFRTYSYEQYF. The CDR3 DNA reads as TGTGCCAGCAGTTTCCGTACCTACTCCTACGAGCAGTACTTC.